This TCR beta chain originates from a study of neoadjuvant nivolumab and ipilimumab in lung cancer. Study-wide background: The combination arm added day-1 ipilimumab 1 mg/kg to nivolumab 3 mg/kg on days 1, 15, 29. Findings and limits, study-wide: Higher pretherapy blood TCR richness went with higher resected-tumor richness. TCR richness and clonality were higher in tumors than adjacent uninvolved lung. Only two of four nivolumab-treated tumors gained richness and clonality by surgery.

Assay used: immunoSEQ multiplex PCR; TCRdb lists only in-frame clones, some missing. The sample has 40,000 to 60,000 clones, 75% to 90% seen once. Germline assignment: CDR1 SGHRS and CDR2 YFSETQ. Trimming at V came to 4 bases and at J to 2 bases, leaving 0 bases not matched to a gene. The CDR3 sequence is 14 residues long. Regarding this clone: Antigen unknown.

The clonotype was recovered from an adult with non-small cell lung cancer. Some clones in this sample may be carry-over from other donors' samples. The chain is built from TRBV5-1 and TRBJ2-6; 7 bases line up with TRBD2. Specimen: blood, collected before neoadjuvant nivolumab, alone or with ipilimumab. The DNA for the CDR3 is TGCGCCAGCAGCCGGGGGGCTGGGGCCAACGTCCTGACTTTC. The encoded protein is CASSRGAGANVLTF.